The clone carrying this TCR beta chain was seen at least ten times. Its antigen is still unknown. This CDR3 comprises 16 residues. Germline V gives CDR1 SGHRS, CDR2 YFSETQ. Losses at the gene ends were 2 bases for V and 0 bases for J; bases not matched to a gene: 4. The source of the sample is a study of T-cell reconstitution after alpha-beta-depleted transplantation in children. Whole-study findings and limits: Once a year had passed after transplant, T-cell counts and diversity came mostly from newly produced T cells. As was reported, about two months after transplant, alpha-beta T cells came from several hundred expanded graft clones.

Using unique molecular identifiers, the investigators prepared the TCRbeta library. TCRdb re-called the PCR reads through MiXCR, storing one row per CDR3 protein. The sample records 130,000 to 150,000 distinct CDR3 sequences, 8% to 10% being singletons. The origin of this receptor is a female patient aged 2-10 years who had a stem cell transplant for congenital amegakaryocytic thrombocytopenia, so the T cells may come from the graft donor. The specimen comprised PBMCs, mostly from graft donor cells, sampled 180 days after TCRalphabeta/CD19-depleted stem cell transplant. The chain combines TRBV5-1 with TRBJ2-1, with 8 bases lining up with TRBD2. The CDR3 DNA reads TGCGCCAGCAGCTTAGGCGGGAGGAACTCCTACAATGAGCAGTTCTTC. Residues: CASSLGGRNSYNEQFF.